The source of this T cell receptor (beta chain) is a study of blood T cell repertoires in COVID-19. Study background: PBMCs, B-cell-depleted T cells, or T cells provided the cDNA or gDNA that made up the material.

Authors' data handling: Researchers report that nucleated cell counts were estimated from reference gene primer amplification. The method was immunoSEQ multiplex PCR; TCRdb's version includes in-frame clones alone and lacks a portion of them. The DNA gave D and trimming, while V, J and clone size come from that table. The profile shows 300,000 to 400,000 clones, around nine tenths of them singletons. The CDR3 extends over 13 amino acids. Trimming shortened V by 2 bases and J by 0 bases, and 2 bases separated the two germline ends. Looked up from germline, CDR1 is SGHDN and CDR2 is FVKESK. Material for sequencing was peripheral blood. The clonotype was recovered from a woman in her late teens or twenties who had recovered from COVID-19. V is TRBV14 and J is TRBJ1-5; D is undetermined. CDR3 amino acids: CASSQYSNQPQHF. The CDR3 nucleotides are TGTGCCAGCAGCCAATATAGCAATCAGCCCCAGCATTTT.